In this sample, the clone carrying this T cell receptor beta chain turned up many times. Its target is unknown. The sample comes from a study of T cells in Graves' hyperthyroidism and ophthalmopathy. Unmatched junction bases numbered 10, after V lost 1 base and J lost 0 bases. The CDR3 extends over 18 amino acids. Germline V gene sequence: CDR1 SGHNT, CDR2 YENEEA. Hyperthyroidism of Graves' type that showed no ophthalmopathy progression within 18 months was stable. Overall study results and limits: Model predictions of ophthalmopathy came a median approximately 6.8 months before onset.

Researchers took RNA transcripts and amplified the TCR beta CDR3 regions from them. TCR CDR3 underwent first-round RT-PCR with the HTBI primer set. From the multiplex PCR reads, TCRdb called clonotypes with MiXCR, one entry per CDR3 protein. This table holds about 360,000 distinct CDR3 sequences, about 13% found once. This sequence was found in a woman aged 18-30 years with Graves' hyperthyroidism. The chain carries TRBV11-3 and TRBJ2-3; the match to TRBD1 covers 7 bases. The sequencing input was blood. The CDR3 loop reads CASSLGRSGQKSTDTQYF. Written as DNA, the CDR3 is TGTGCCAGCAGCTTAGGCCGATCGGGACAGAAAAGCACAGATACGCAGTATTTT.